This T cell receptor (beta chain) was identified in a study of T cells after yellow fever vaccination. Study outcomes and limitations: The booster response re-showed most primary clones: approximately 95% CD4, around 85% CD8.

5'RACE template switching produced TCR cDNA carrying a universal primer site and UMIs. Each CDR3 protein gets one entry after TCRdb re-called the 5' RACE reads with MiXCR. The sample lists tens of thousands of distinct CDR3 sequences, about 6% seen once, with about 39% in the top ten. Notes on this clonotype: Its antigen is currently unknown.

Germline CDR1 SGHTA, CDR2 FQGTGA. The CDR3 is 17 amino acids. Trimming cost V 11 bases and J 5 bases, with 30 bases left between them. Source: CD8+ T cells sorted from PBMCs, taken more than 35 days after the first yellow fever vaccination. The sequence derives from a man younger than 30 who received the YFV17D yellow fever vaccine. The chain couples TRBV7-3 to TRBJ2-5; D is perhaps TRBD2 (5 bases). The CDR3: CACCLSLGVRVRETQYF. CDR3 in DNA: TGTGCCTGCTGTTTAAGCCTCGGGGTCCGAGTCAGGGAGACCCAGTACTTC.